This is a list of T cell receptor beta chains from one sample in a study of beta chain features in type 1 diabetes. The repertoire was sequenced with immunoSEQ multiplex PCR; TCRdb's copy has only in-frame clones and lacks some. The sample yields around 400,000 clones, over 12% seen once. The sequencing sample was made of naive CD4+ T cells from blood. All receptors come from a woman between 18 and 30 years old in good health. Each CDR3 is given with its conserved first and last residue. A D gene is named only where the DNA matches it firmly. Size is omitted from some rows. Given values are once, few, many or a class for expanded clones.

V	D	size	J	DNA	CDR3
TRBV15	NA	NA	TRBJ2-2	TGTGCCACCAGCAGTTCCTCAGTAGGGACTTTCAGTGGAGAGCTGTTTTTT	CATSSSSVGTFSGELFF
TRBV6-5	TRBD1	NA	TRBJ2-3	TGTGCCACCAAATGGACAGGGGGACGGGATACGCAGTATTTT	CATKWTGGRDTQYF
TRBV29-1	NA	NA	TRBJ2-1	TGCAGCGTAGTATCGGGATTTTGGGGTGAGCAGTTCTTC	CSVVSGFWGEQFF
TRBV4-1	NA	NA	TRBJ2-4	TGCGCCAGCAGCCAAGCGGTGACAGAAAACATTCAGTACTTC	CASSQAVTENIQYF
TRBV7-8	NA	NA	TRBJ1-2	TGTGCCAGCAGCCCGATGGTGCGCGGCTATGGCTACACCTTC	CASSPMVRGYGYTF
TRBV5-1	TRBD1	NA	TRBJ2-1	TGCGCCAGCAACCTCGGACAGGGGGCGAGAAATGAGCAGTTCTTC	CASNLGQGARNEQFF
TRBV30	TRBD2	NA	TRBJ2-1	TGTGCCTGGAGTCGCGGGAGAGGGTACAATGAGCAGTTCTTC	CAWSRGRGYNEQFF
TRBV30	NA	few	TRBJ1-1	TGTGCCTGGAGTGTCACTGACCGGGAGTTCACGAACACTGAAGCTTTCTTT	CAWSVTDREFTNTEAFF
TRBV25-1	TRBD1	few	TRBJ2-4	TGTGCCAGCAGTGAAAATACGGGACAGGGGAACATTCAGTACTTC	CASSENTGQGNIQYF
TRBV30	NA	few	TRBJ2-5	TGTGCCTGGAGTCGCGGGGAGAAAGAGACCCAGTACTTC	CAWSRGEKETQYF
TRBV10-3	NA	few	TRBJ2-1	TGTGCCATCAGTGGCGGCGGGGCGATAAGCGATGAGCAGTTCTTC	CAISGGGAISDEQFF
TRBV11-2	NA	NA	TRBJ2-1	TGTGCCAGCAGCTTAGATTCAAGGAGGTATGAGCAGTTCTTC	CASSLDSRRYEQFF
TRBV4-3	TRBD2	NA	TRBJ2-1	TGCGCCAGCAGCCAAGAATCAGGACTAGCGGGGAAGTACAATGAGCAGTTCTTC	CASSQESGLAGKYNEQFF
TRBV18	NA	few	TRBJ2-1	TGTGCCAGCTCACCAGGTATAGGTAGCCTTCCCGAGCAGTTCTTC	CASSPGIGSLPEQFF
TRBV7-6	TRBD1	NA	TRBJ2-5	TGTGCCAGCAGCTTTAAGGGGGCAGGGAGACAAGAGACCCAGTACTTC	CASSFKGAGRQETQYF
TRBV5-1	NA	NA	TRBJ2-7	TGCGCCAGCAGCTCGTCTACCTACGAGCAGTACTTC	CASSSSTYEQYF
TRBV5-4	NA	few	TRBJ1-2	TGTGCCAGCAGCTTGGGGAGTAAGAACTATGGCTACACCTTC	CASSLGSKNYGYTF
TRBV30	TRBD2	few	TRBJ2-2	TGTGCCTGGACCAGAATAGCGGGAGCCGGGGAGCTGTTTTTT	CAWTRIAGAGELFF
TRBV30	TRBD1	few	TRBJ1-1	TGTGCCTGGAGTCCGGGACAGGGAGAAACTGAAGCTTTCTTT	CAWSPGQGETEAFF
TRBV18	NA	NA	TRBJ1-4	TGTGCCAGCTCACCGGGACTCAATGAAAAACTGTTTTTT	CASSPGLNEKLFF
TRBV4-3	NA	few	TRBJ1-5	TGCGCCAGCAGCCAAGATTCGGCAGGGGAGGGACCCCAGCATTTT	CASSQDSAGEGPQHF
TRBV7-3	TRBD2	NA	TRBJ2-7	TGTGCCAGCAGCGAGGGGGAGCGGGGGGCCTACGAGCAGTACTTC	CASSEGERGAYEQYF
TRBV7-3	TRBD2	few	TRBJ2-1	TGTGCCAGCAGCTTTGATAGCGGGGTCAATGAGCAGTTCTTC	CASSFDSGVNEQFF
TRBV15	NA	few	TRBJ2-5	TGTGCCACCAGCAGAGCGGGGTACCAAGAGACCCAGTACTTC	CATSRAGYQETQYF
TRBV7-2	TRBD1	few	TRBJ1-2	TGTGCCAGCAGCTTAGGGCTAAGGGGGCGCGACGGCTACACCTTC	CASSLGLRGRDGYTF
TRBV28	NA	NA	TRBJ2-7	TGTGCCAGCGGTCTACAGGGCTATAGGTACGAGCAGTACTTC	CASGLQGYRYEQYF
TRBV30	NA	NA	TRBJ2-7	TGTGCCTGGTCCCGACAGATCGTTTCGTACGAGCAGTACTTC	CAWSRQIVSYEQYF
TRBV7-3	NA	few	TRBJ2-6	TGTGCCAGCAGCCCTAACGGGGCCAACGTCCTGACTTTC	CASSPNGANVLTF
TRBV4-3	NA	few	TRBJ1-3	TGCGCCAGCAGCCAAACCCCCGCGGGCGGAGGTGACACCATATATTTT	CASSQTPAGGGDTIYF
TRBV13	NA	NA	TRBJ1-1	TGTGCCAGCAGCTTGGGGACTCAAACCACTGAAGCTTTCTTT	CASSLGTQTTEAFF
TRBV29-1	TRBD2	NA	TRBJ2-7	TGCAGCGTTGAAGGGACTAGCGGATCCTACGAGCAGTACTTC	CSVEGTSGSYEQYF
TRBV9	TRBD2	few	TRBJ2-2	TGTGCCAGCAGCGTAGTGCCTAGCGGGAGTGGAAACACCGGGGAGCTGTTTTTT	CASSVVPSGSGNTGELFF
TRBV28	NA	few	TRBJ1-2	TGTGCCAGCAGTTTATGGGGAGGGAGCGGCTACACCTTC	CASSLWGGSGYTF
TRBV4-3	TRBD1	few	TRBJ2-3	TGCGCCAGCAGCCAAAAGACAGGGGGCACAGATACGCAGTATTTT	CASSQKTGGTDTQYF
TRBV30	NA	few	TRBJ2-5	TGTGCCTGGCAATCCTCACCCGCGGCCCAGTACTTC	CAWQSSPAAQYF
TRBV30	TRBD2	few	TRBJ2-1	TGTGCCTGGGCGGCTAGCGGGATATATACCTCCTACAATGAGCAGTTCTTC	CAWAASGIYTSYNEQFF
TRBV29-1	NA	NA	TRBJ2-7	TGCAGCGTCGGTATCGCCTCCTACGAGCAGTACTTC	CSVGIASYEQYF
TRBV19	NA	NA	TRBJ2-1	TGTGCCACCCAAGCCCTCTCCTACAATGAGCAGTTCTTC	CATQALSYNEQFF
TRBV28	NA	NA	TRBJ1-2	TGTGCCAGCAGTACGCCGCAGGGCGAGGCTGGCTACACCTTC	CASSTPQGEAGYTF
TRBV6-5	TRBD1	NA	TRBJ1-1	TGTGCCAGCAGGCCCCAGGGGGATTCAACTGAAGCTTTCTTT	CASRPQGDSTEAFF
TRBV19	NA	few	TRBJ1-4	TGTGCCGGAGCGGACAGTGCAACTAATGAAAAACTGTTTTTT	CAGADSATNEKLFF
TRBV7-9	TRBD1	NA	TRBJ2-6	TGTGCCAGCAGCTTACTGACAGGGGGCGCCCCGGGGGCCAACGTCCTGACTTTC	CASSLLTGGAPGANVLTF
TRBV18	NA	few	TRBJ2-5	TGTGCCAGCTCACCACGACGGGAAGAGACCCAGTACTTC	CASSPRREETQYF
TRBV30	NA	few	TRBJ2-2	TGTGCCTGGAGTGTATCAAACACCGGGGAGCTGTTTTTT	CAWSVSNTGELFF
TRBV2	NA	NA	TRBJ1-2	TGTGCCAGCAGCCCCCGGACAGATCCCTATGGCTACACCTTC	CASSPRTDPYGYTF
TRBV7-2	NA	NA	TRBJ1-4	TGTGCCAGCAGCTCCGGGCTACAGGGTCAGGAACTGTTTTTT	CASSSGLQGQELFF
TRBV29-1	NA	NA	TRBJ2-1	TGCAGCGTTGAAGATAGAGGGACTCACAGCTACAATGAGCAGTTCTTC	CSVEDRGTHSYNEQFF
TRBV7-9	TRBD2	few	TRBJ2-5	TGTGCCAGCAGCTTACGTAGGGCTAGCGGGATCGCGGAGACCCAGTACTTC	CASSLRRASGIAETQYF
TRBV5-1	TRBD1	few	TRBJ2-7	TGCGCCAGCAGCTTGGGCAGGGGGCGGCCATACGAGCAGTACTTC	CASSLGRGRPYEQYF
TRBV28	TRBD2	few	TRBJ2-1	TGTGCCAGCAGCCATGGACTAGCGGGACCAAATGAGCAGTTCTTC	CASSHGLAGPNEQFF
TRBV5-1	TRBD2	NA	TRBJ2-1	TGCGCCAGCAGCCCAATAGCGGGAGGGCCTATTGAGCAGTTCTTC	CASSPIAGGPIEQFF
TRBV30	TRBD2	NA	TRBJ2-7	TGTGCCTGGACGGGAGGAGCGGGAGTTTACGAGCAGTACTTC	CAWTGGAGVYEQYF
TRBV30	NA	NA	TRBJ1-3	TGTGCCTGGACCGGTGGAAACACCATATATTTT	CAWTGGNTIYF
TRBV7-2	TRBD1	NA	TRBJ2-4	TGTGCCAGCAGCATAGTGACAGGGAACATTGACATTCAGTACTTC	CASSIVTGNIDIQYF
TRBV7-2	TRBD1	few	TRBJ1-5	TGTGCCAGCAGCTATGGGACAGGGAGGCCCCAGCATTTT	CASSYGTGRPQHF
TRBV28	TRBD1	few	TRBJ1-1	TGTGCCAGCAGGGAGGGACAGATGAACACTGAAGCTTTCTTT	CASREGQMNTEAFF
TRBV5-4	TRBD2	NA	TRBJ2-2	TGTGCCAGCAGCTTGCTAGCGGGAGTGGATTCTGGGGAGCTGTTTTTT	CASSLLAGVDSGELFF